This T cell receptor beta chain was recorded in a study of blood T cell repertoires in COVID-19. Across the study: Whether acute or convalescent, the COVID-19 samples came from the United States, Italy and Spain. In each case, the material was cDNA or gDNA derived from T cells, B-cell-depleted T cells, or PBMCs.

Study processing details: From reference gene primer amplification, estimates of nucleated cell counts were derived. The method was immunoSEQ multiplex PCR; TCRdb's version includes in-frame clones alone and lacks a portion of them. The V and J calls and clone size were taken over from that table, and D and trimming were inferred from the DNA. This sample has 120,000 to 150,000 clones, with 88% found just once. The CDR3 totals 17 residues. Between the trimmed V and J ends, which lost 1 base and 1 base, there was a span of 16 bases. CDR1 is LGHDT, CDR2 YNNKEL, per germline (reference sequence). Input material: peripheral blood. V usage is TRBV3-1 (or the pseudogene TRBV3-2) and J usage is TRBJ1-1; perhaps TRBD1 as D (5 bases). The clonotype comes from a man aged 50 to 59 with active or convalescent COVID-19. CDR3 loop: CASSQVSRGSRNTEAFF. DNA of the CDR3: TGTGCCAGCAGCCAAGTATCTAGGGGATCGAGGAACACTGAAGCTTTCTTT.